These T cell receptor beta chains were read from a single sample in a study of beta chain features in type 1 diabetes. Using immunoSEQ multiplex PCR, the repertoire was profiled, and TCRdb retains in-frame clones only, with some absent. The profile shows approximately 120,000 clones, less than 40% of them singletons. Sequenced sample: stem cell memory CD4+ T cells from blood. The receptors shown here come from a young woman in good health. CDR3s include the opening cysteine and the closing phenylalanine or tryptophan. The order of the fields is clone size, V gene, CDR3 protein. Clone sizes are given selectively: once, few, many, or a class where the clone is expanded.

abundance: .; v_gene: TRBV6-5; CDR3aa: CASSKLSGRADTQYF
abundance: .; v_gene: TRBV5-1; CDR3aa: CASSLDSGGYTF
abundance: .; v_gene: TRBV10-3; CDR3aa: CAISESTQGTYEQYF
abundance: .; v_gene: TRBV29-1; CDR3aa: CSVGAQGRSGNIQYF
abundance: .; v_gene: TRBV2; CDR3aa: CASSDYAGMWYGYTF
abundance: few; v_gene: TRBV27; CDR3aa: CASSLRRGNQPQHF
abundance: .; v_gene: TRBV7-2; CDR3aa: CASSLAGGGYGYTF
abundance: .; v_gene: TRBV2; CDR3aa: CASRAGTMGGELFF
abundance: .; v_gene: TRBV18; CDR3aa: CASSPGSGSANEQFF
abundance: few; v_gene: TRBV2; CDR3aa: CASSTGGIMRTQYF
abundance: .; v_gene: TRBV7-7; CDR3aa: CASSLIGGISDTQYF